This note documents a single TCR beta chain sequence. Its antigen is not identified. This record comes from a study of OX40 agonist ivuxolimab in advanced cancers. In the study overall: Patients receiving dose escalation had hepatocellular carcinoma, melanoma, renal cell or head and neck cancer. Three patients, one with hepatocellular carcinoma and two with cutaneous melanoma, achieved partial responses. Study-wide results and limits: Blood T cells, both CD4+ and CD8+, expanded clonally by week 6 at 0.1 to 3.0 mg/kg.

The protocol was immunoSEQ multiplex PCR, while the TCRdb copy is restricted to in-frame clones and leaves out a portion. This table holds tens of thousands of clones, 84% found once. This specimen consisted of CD4+ or CD8+ T cells sorted from blood, obtained in a trial of the OX40 agonist ivuxolimab. This clonotype was sampled from an adult with an advanced solid tumor such as melanoma, head and neck, liver or kidney cancer.

The CDR3 region is CASSVGQHEQYF. Here the CDR3 DNA reads TGTGCCAGCAGCGTGGGACAGCACGAGCAGTACTTC. This sequence joins TRBV4-2 and TRBJ2-7, with 7 bases lining up with TRBD1. The V segment lost 5 bases and the J segment 5 bases; nucleotides outside the gene matches: 3. This CDR3 is built from 12 residues. Germline CDR1 LGHNA, CDR2 YNFKEQ.